This is a list of T cell receptor beta chains from one sample in a study of T cell changes during pregnancy in multiple sclerosis. The table came from immunoSEQ multiplex PCR; TCRdb's copy has only in-frame clones and leaves some out. The sample holds roughly 47,000 clones; roughly 92% are singletons and the top ten take roughly 5.4%. The source material was CD8+ T cells from peripheral blood mononuclear cells, sampled before pregnancy. These receptors were obtained from a female donor with multiple sclerosis, enrolled in a pregnancy study. Each CDR3 is given with its conserved first and last residue. Fields, in order: CDR3 protein, CDR3 DNA, D gene, clone size, V gene, J gene. The D gene is left open where the match is weak. Clone sizes are given selectively: once, few, many, or a class where the clone is expanded.

CASSLFPDWAGGEAFF	TGTGCCAGCAGCTTATTCCCGGACTGGGCGGGGGGTGAAGCTTTCTTT	.	.	TRBV5-5	TRBJ1-1
CASTPQGSTDTQYF	TGTGCCAGCACGCCCCAGGGTAGCACAGATACGCAGTATTTT	.	.	TRBV6-1	TRBJ2-3
CASSSGTGITDTQYF	TGTGCCAGCAGCTCCGGGACAGGGATCACAGATACGCAGTATTTT	TRBD1	.	TRBV5-4	TRBJ2-3
CASSSRQGVAYGYTF	TGTGCCAGCAGTTCAAGACAGGGGGTGGCCTATGGCTACACCTTC	TRBD1	.	TRBV27	TRBJ1-2
CASSLGQGFTEAFF	TGTGCCAGCAGTTTGGGACAGGGTTTCACTGAAGCTTTCTTT	TRBD1	.	TRBV27	TRBJ1-1
CATSRKPGTSGSIEQFF	TGTGCCACCAGCAGAAAGCCCGGGACTAGCGGGAGTATTGAGCAGTTCTTC	TRBD2	.	TRBV15	TRBJ2-1
CASSLGQGGSAFF	TGTGCCAGCAGCCTGGGACAGGGAGGTTCAGCTTTCTTT	TRBD1	.	TRBV7-3	TRBJ1-1
CASSSTRGGAGYEQYF	TGTGCCAGCAGCTCTACGAGGGGGGGCGCTGGTTACGAGCAGTACTTC	.	.	TRBV2	TRBJ2-7
CASSDAAGDTGELFF	TGTGCCAGCAGTGATGCGGCAGGGGACACCGGGGAGCTGTTTTTT	.	.	TRBV6-4	TRBJ2-2
CASGLRGVGASNTEAFF	TGTGCTAGTGGTTTGAGAGGGGTGGGGGCTTCGAACACTGAAGCTTTCTTT	.	.	TRBV12-5	TRBJ1-1
CASSAGTTIYEQYF	TGTGCCAGCAGTGCCGGGACTACTATCTACGAGCAGTACTTC	TRBD2	.	TRBV5-4	TRBJ2-7
CASSIFGGPEKLFF	TGTGCCAGTAGTATATTCGGGGGGCCTGAAAAACTGTTTTTT	.	.	TRBV19	TRBJ1-4
CASRANNEQFF	TGTGCCAGCAGGGCCAACAATGAGCAGTTCTTC	.	.	TRBV11-2	TRBJ2-1
CASMSTGIRDTQYF	TGTGCCAGCATGAGCACGGGAATTAGAGATACGCAGTATTTT	.	.	TRBV28	TRBJ2-3
CASSRSGRYYEQYF	TGTGCCAGCAGCCGTAGCGGGAGGTACTACGAGCAGTACTTC	TRBD2	.	TRBV14	TRBJ2-7
CASSSRTGGDGYTF	TGTGCCAGCAGCTCCCGGACAGGGGGAGATGGCTACACCTTC	TRBD1	.	TRBV7-9	TRBJ1-2
CASSLGFADNYGYTF	TGTGCCAGCAGCTTGGGGTTCGCGGATAACTATGGCTACACCTTC	.	.	TRBV5-5	TRBJ1-2
CASRSGNTIYF	TGTGCCAGCCGCTCTGGAAACACCATATATTTT	.	once	TRBV9	TRBJ1-3
CASSSGLAIDTQYF	TGTGCCAGCAGCTCGGGACTAGCGATAGATACGCAGTATTTT	TRBD2	.	TRBV13	TRBJ2-3
CAIKRDSGEQFF	TGTGCCATCAAAAGGGACAGTGGTGAGCAGTTCTTC	TRBD1	.	TRBV2	TRBJ2-1
CASGQGGADEQYF	TGTGCCAGTGGACAGGGTGGCGCGGACGAGCAGTACTTC	TRBD1	.	TRBV19	TRBJ2-7
CASSVRDSQETQYF	TGTGCCAGCAGCGTACGAGACAGCCAAGAGACCCAGTACTTC	.	.	TRBV9	TRBJ2-5
CASSLTGTGWYNEQFF	TGCGCCAGCAGCTTGACCGGGACTGGGTGGTACAATGAGCAGTTCTTC	.	.	TRBV5-1	TRBJ2-1
CASSPPSGSLNEQFF	TGTGCCAGCAGTCCCCCCAGCGGGAGTTTGAATGAGCAGTTCTTC	TRBD2	.	TRBV9	TRBJ2-1
CASCYRGLWNEQYF	TGTGCCAGCTGCTACAGGGGGCTTTGGAACGAGCAGTACTTC	TRBD1	once	TRBV28	TRBJ2-7
CASSSPSLDEDEQFF	TGTGCCAGCAGCTCCCCCTCTCTTGACGAGGATGAGCAGTTCTTC	.	.	TRBV9	TRBJ2-1
CASSAETGLNEKLFF	TGTGCCAGCAGCGCCGAGACAGGATTAAATGAAAAACTGTTTTTT	.	.	TRBV7-9	TRBJ1-4
CASSLMDSTEAFF	TGTGCCAGCAGCCTCATGGACAGCACTGAAGCTTTCTTT	.	.	TRBV11-2	TRBJ1-1
CASRTGGYEQYF	TGTGCCAGCCGGACAGGGGGCTACGAGCAGTACTTC	TRBD1	.	TRBV25-1	TRBJ2-7
CATSRRPLEAKNIQYF	TGTGCCACCAGCAGGAGGCCCTTGGAGGCCAAAAACATTCAGTACTTC	.	.	TRBV15	TRBJ2-4
CASSLYLTGSSYEQYF	TGTGCCAGCAGTTTATACTTAACAGGGAGCTCCTACGAGCAGTACTTC	.	once	TRBV28	TRBJ2-7
CASSRRDRVTTNYGYTF	TGTGCCAGCAGTCGCCGAGACAGGGTAACAACTAACTATGGCTACACCTTC	TRBD1	.	TRBV28	TRBJ1-2
CASSLLSGGSSGGYTF	TGTGCCAGCAGTTTACTTTCAGGGGGCTCATCTGGTGGCTACACCTTC	TRBD1	.	TRBV27	TRBJ1-2
CASSIGPTDAFF	TGTGCCAGTAGTATAGGCCCAACAGACGCTTTCTTT	.	once	TRBV19	TRBJ1-1
CAWSVRDSGHGGTEAFF	TGTGCCTGGAGCGTCCGGGACTCGGGCCACGGGGGCACTGAAGCTTTCTTT	.	.	TRBV30	TRBJ1-1
CASSDRTAGYTF	TGTGCCTCCTCCGACAGAACCGCTGGCTACACCTTC	.	.	TRBV7-8	TRBJ1-2
CASSLKQNTGELFF	TGTGCCAGCAGCTTAAAACAGAACACCGGGGAGCTGTTTTTT	.	.	TRBV5-4	TRBJ2-2
CACSSYNEQFF	TGTGCCTGTAGCTCCTACAATGAGCAGTTCTTC	.	.	TRBV30	TRBJ2-1
CASSYPRDSVYEQYF	TGTGCCAGCAGTTACCCTCGGGACTCAGTCTACGAGCAGTACTTC	.	.	TRBV28	TRBJ2-7
CASSFTTGTYEQYF	TGTGCCAGCAGCTTCACGACAGGGACCTACGAGCAGTACTTC	TRBD1	.	TRBV5-4	TRBJ2-7
CASSTRQGYGYTF	TGTGCCAGCAGCACGAGACAGGGCTATGGCTACACCTTC	TRBD1	.	TRBV7-3	TRBJ1-2
CASSEDRGANYGYTF	TGTGCCAGCAGTGAAGACAGGGGGGCTAACTATGGCTACACCTTC	TRBD1	.	TRBV2	TRBJ1-2
CASSDPYHGQGRYGYTF	TGTGCCAGCAGCGACCCCTACCACGGACAGGGACGATATGGCTACACCTTC	TRBD1	.	TRBV9	TRBJ1-2
CASSLSGGSNEQFF	TGTGCCAGCAGTTTATCCGGCGGGAGCAATGAGCAGTTCTTC	TRBD2	.	TRBV27	TRBJ2-1
CASSPGLAGSYNEQFF	TGTGCCAGCAGTCCTGGACTAGCGGGATCCTACAATGAGCAGTTCTTC	TRBD2	.	TRBV5-4	TRBJ2-1
CAHREQNTEAFF	TGTGCCCACAGGGAACAGAACACTGAAGCTTTCTTT	.	few	TRBV11-2	TRBJ1-1